This T cell receptor (beta chain) was documented in a study of radiotherapy plus CTLA-4 blockade in lung cancer. Findings of the study overall: Blood-borne expansion of tumor-derived TCR clones followed radiotherapy plus ipilimumab.

CDR3 length: 14 residues. Germline CDR1 SGHDT, CDR2 YYEEEE. Trimming removed 1 base at V and 10 bases at J, with 12 bases between. CTLA-4 blockade with ipilimumab, together with focal radiation, was given to patients with chemo-refractory metastatic non-small-cell lung cancer. The data were produced by immunoSEQ multiplex PCR, yet TCRdb's version contains in-frame clones alone and is incomplete. The table includes 35,000 to 50,000 clones, 55% to 80% detected once. On this clone itself: Its antigen is undetermined.

The material was peripheral blood, obtained from a patient treated with radiotherapy plus ipilimumab. The TCR comes from a human donor with non-small cell lung cancer who had a partial response to radiotherapy plus ipilimumab. The V gene is TRBV5-6, the J gene TRBJ1-6; weak D call: TRBD1 (6 bases). The CDR3 spells CASSLLAGASPLHF. The CDR3 nucleotides read TGTGCCAGCAGCTTGTTGGCGGGGGCCTCACCCCTCCACTTT.